This record looks at one T cell receptor (beta chain) sequence and its context. This sample was included in a study of long-term antiretroviral therapy in people with HIV. Participants with HIV, all of them, were treated in the United States. CDR1 and CDR2 from the germline V gene are SGDLS and YYNGEE. The CDR3 spans 15 residues. Trimming took 0 bases from V and 5 from J; bases not matched to a gene: 5. The immunoSEQ assay was v3.0, run at survey level. The data were produced by immunoSEQ multiplex PCR, yet TCRdb's version contains in-frame clones alone and is incomplete. The table lists fewer than 40,000 clones, more than 95% of them singletons.

This TCR derives from a man aged 30 to 45 with HIV. The specimen comprised unsorted PBMCs, sampled 6.9 years after starting antiretroviral therapy. The genes are TRBV9 and TRBJ1-5; 7 bases align to TRBD1. The CDR3 nucleotides are TGTGCCAGCAGCGTAGGAACAGGGGCGGATCAGCCCCAGCATTTT. Amino acids: CASSVGTGADQPQHF.